Reported below is one T cell receptor beta chain. Its cognate antigen is unknown. Produced via immunoSEQ multiplex PCR; TCRdb's table is partial and in-frame only. This sample has some 470,000 clones, with roughly four fifths found just once. These data come from a study of shared clonotypes between healthy human individuals. None of the donors, who were healthy HIV-negative adults, had recently had acute infections or vaccinations. The CDR3 is 11 amino acids. CDR1 and CDR2 from the germline V gene are GTSNPN and SVGIG (reference sequence). The J segment lost 15 bases and the V segment lost 3 bases, leaving 6 bases of the junction unmatched. Findings and limits, study-wide: It was only blood that was sampled, and tissue repertoires likely differ. The authors expected sequencing depth to affect clonotype sharing among donors.

V usage is TRBV30 and J usage is TRBJ2-1, with 9 bases aligning to TRBD1. The source of this sequence is a middle-aged woman in good health. Some clones in this sample may be carry-over from other donors' samples. The specimen sequenced was PBMCs. CDR3 sequence reads: CAWRPGQGLFF. The CDR3 DNA is TGTGCCTGGAGGCCGGGACAGGGTCTGTTCTTC. Full variable domain (remainder filled in from reference TRBV30 and TRBJ2-1): SQTIHQWPATLVQPVGSPLSLECTVEGTSNPNLYWYRQAAGRGLQLLFYSVGIGQISSEVPQNLSASRPQDRQFILSSKKLLLSDSGFYLCAWRPGQGLFFGPGTRLTVL.